The next 20 T cell receptor beta chains were all read from a single sample in a study of cytomegalovirus exposure and HLA in healthy donors. PCR was performed using 60 Vbeta and 13 Jbeta primers. Sequencing was performed with immunoSEQ multiplex PCR; in TCRdb, only in-frame clones are kept and a portion is missing. The data contain about 94,000 clones, around 76% of them singletons. The source material was PBMCs. The receptors were sampled from a man aged 40-50 years in good health and CMV-seropositive.

This chain connects TRBV1 to TRBJ1-1. TRBV1 is termed a pseudogene. The CDR3 covers 14 residues. Here the CDR3 reads CTSSDGLPNTEAFF. The CDR3, as DNA: TGCACCAGCAGCGACGGGTTGCCGAACACTGAAGCTTTCTTT.

The J gene is TRBJ2-3, the V gene TRBV5-1; 10 bases match TRBD2. Unmatched junction bases numbered 12, after V lost 4 bases and J lost 4 bases. The germline CDR1 and CDR2 sequences are SGHRS and YFSETQ. The CDR3 totals 17 residues. The chain's CDR3 is CASSLQVSSGRPDTQYF. CDR3 sequence (DNA): TGCGCCAGCAGCCTACAGGTGTCTAGCGGGAGACCAGATACGCAGTATTTT.

This sequence joins TRBV2 and TRBJ2-7, with a tentative D call TRBD2 (6 bases). This CDR3 is 14 amino acids long. V was pared by 5 bases and J by 7 bases, with 18 bases between. Germline CDR1 and CDR2: SNHLY and FYNNEI. The CDR3 DNA reads TGTGCCAGCAGTAAGGACGGGGGTCGTTGGGAGCAGTACTTC. This sequence encodes CASSKDGGRWEQYF.

This clone was recorded once. The chain uses TRBV7-6 and TRBJ1-2; TRBD1 agrees at 9 bases. CDR3 length: 13 amino acids. CDR1 SGHVS and CDR2 FNYEAQ come from the germline V gene. V trimming: 5 bases; J trimming: 8 bases; junction bases outside the gene matches: 6. The CDR3 protein is CASSPGQGYGYTF. As DNA, the CDR3 is TGTGCCAGCAGCCCGGGACAGGGTTACGGCTACACCTTC.

The chain combines TRBV5-1 with TRBJ2-3; 12 nucleotides match TRBD2. V was pared by 1 base and J by 5 bases, with 5 bases of the junction left unmatched. Germline values: CDR1 SGHRS, CDR2 YFSETQ. The CDR3 totals 16 residues. CDR3 loop: CASSLTTSGRLDTQYF. The DNA of the CDR3 is TGCGCCAGCAGCTTGACGACTAGCGGGAGATTAGATACGCAGTATTTT.

This chain uses TRBV28 with TRBJ1-5; possible D gene TRBD1, 6 bases. Germline V gene sequence: CDR1 MDHEN, CDR2 SYDVKM. The CDR3 runs to 14 residues. V was shortened by 6 bases and J by 6 bases, with 15 bases between the two germline ends. The CDR3 sequence is CASRLVQGTQPQHF. CDR3 DNA sequence: TGTGCCAGCAGGCTAGTACAGGGTACTCAGCCCCAGCATTTT.

Points on this clone: At the DNA level, this CDR3 is encoded by other sequences in the same sample as well. Here the CDR3 reads CASSLAGNTEAFF. CDR3 sequence (DNA): TGTGCCAGCAGCTTAGCGGGTAACACTGAAGCTTTCTTT. The chain links TRBV5-6 to TRBJ1-1; D is unresolved. Trimming stripped 2 bases from V and 2 bases from J, with 7 bases between. The CDR3 spans 13 residues. Germline CDR1 SGHDT, CDR2 YYEEEE.

The genes are TRBV27 and TRBJ2-7; TRBD2 matches at 16 bases. Germline V gene data show CDR1 as MNHEY and CDR2 as SMNVEV (reference sequence). The V gene end was trimmed by 8 bases and the J gene end by 8 bases; junction bases not matched to a gene: 9. The CDR3 is 15 residues long. CDR3 DNA: TGTGCCAGCTGTTCGGGACTAGCGGGAGGGAGTAAGCAGTACTTC. Its protein is CASCSGLAGGSKQYF.

This clone is a singleton in its sample. The chain couples TRBV18 to TRBJ2-5; D is ambiguous. CDR1 is KGHSH and CDR2 is LQKENI in the germline V gene. This CDR3 contains 12 residues. V gave up 0 bases and J gave up 5 bases, with 4 bases separating them. The CDR3 DNA follows: TGTGCCAGCTCACCACCGGAGGAGACCCAGTACTTC. Encoded protein: CASSPPEETQYF.

This sequence joins TRBV5-1 and TRBJ2-7; weak D call: TRBD2 (5 bases). Trimming pared 0 bases from V and 0 bases from J, leaving 10 bases between. This CDR3 has 15 residues. CDR1 is SGHRS and CDR2 is YFSETQ in the germline V gene. The CDR3 reads CASSLEGRLSYEQYF. CDR3 coding DNA: TGCGCCAGCAGCTTGGAAGGGAGACTCTCCTACGAGCAGTACTTC.

In its sample, this clone was seen a few times. This sequence joins TRBV21-1 and TRBJ1-1. TRBV21-1 is a pseudogene. This CDR3 has 17 residues. CDR3 nucleotide sequence: TGTGCCAGCAGCGCCTCGATGAAGGAGGTGGTGGACACTGAAGCTTTCTTT. Translation gives CASSASMKEVVDTEAFF.

Only a few counts were recorded for this clone. The genes are TRBV6-1 and TRBJ1-5; 7 nucleotides agree with TRBD1. CDR1 MNHNS and CDR2 SASEGT come from the germline V gene. V dropped 7 bases and J dropped 5; count of bases not matched to a gene: 11. The CDR3 extends over 15 amino acids. In DNA, the CDR3 is TGTGCCAGCAAAGTACAGGGGACGGGGGATCAGCCCCAGCATTTT. Protein: CASKVQGTGDQPQHF.

V gene TRBV2 combines with J gene TRBJ1-1; possible D gene TRBD1, 5 bases. Germline lookup yields CDR1 SNHLY and CDR2 FYNNEI. The CDR3 length is 10 residues. Trimming took off 11 bases at V and 5 bases at J, with 9 bases between the two ends. DNA for the CDR3: TGTGCCGGGGGGGTGACTGAAGCTTTCTTT. Encoded protein: CAGGVTEAFF.

The count of this clone is one. V usage is TRBV2 and J usage is TRBJ2-1, with TRBD2 identical over 8 bases. Germline CDR1 and CDR2: SNHLY and FYNNEI. The ends lost 7 bases at V and 4 bases at J; junction bases unmatched: 9. The CDR3 is 15 amino acids. CDR3 sequence (DNA): TGTGCCAGCACCGGGACTAGATCCAGTTACAATGAGCAGTTCTTC. Translating it yields CASTGTRSSYNEQFF.

The genes are TRBV15 and TRBJ1-4, with TRBD1 matching 10 bases. The ends lost 1 base at V and 8 bases at J; junction bases unmatched: 4. The CDR3 runs to 15 residues. Germline CDR1 is LNHNV and CDR2 is YYDKDF (reference sequence). Here the CDR3 reads CATSRGQGAVEKLFF. CDR3 DNA: TGTGCCACCAGCAGAGGACAGGGGGCGGTAGAAAAACTGTTTTTT.

The chain joins TRBV5-1 to TRBJ2-1; D is possibly TRBD1 (5 bases). The CDR3 covers 15 residues. CDR1 and CDR2 (germline): SGHRS, YFSETQ. With 1 base removed from V and 7 bases from J, the gap between germline ends came to 15 bases. CDR3 nucleotides: TGCGCCAGCAGCTTGATGTTAGGGGTGGGGAATGAGCAGTTCTTC. The encoded protein is CASSLMLGVGNEQFF.

This sequence joins TRBV2 and TRBJ2-2, with 11 bases that match TRBD2. With 8 bases clipped from V and 8 bases from J, the junction kept 7 bases outside the gene matches. Germline V lookup: CDR1 SNHLY, CDR2 FYNNEI. This CDR3 is built from 14 residues. Here the CDR3 reads CASLLLAGGGELFF. CDR3 nucleotides: TGTGCCAGCCTCCTTCTAGCGGGGGGAGGGGAGCTGTTTTTT.

This chain joins TRBV4-1 and TRBJ1-1; D is possibly TRBD1 (6 bases). The CDR3 length is 15 residues. The V end lost 1 base, the J end lost 0 bases, and 9 bases lay between the germline ends. The germline CDR1 and CDR2 sequences are MGHRA and YSYEKL. The CDR3 DNA sequence: TGCGCCAGCAGCCAAGGGCCAGGGGTGAACACTGAAGCTTTCTTT. It codes for CASSQGPGVNTEAFF.

The gene calls are TRBV7-9 and TRBJ1-4; tentative D call: TRBD1 (6 bases). The CDR3 is made up of 15 amino acids. V was pared by 5 bases and J by 0 bases, with 10 bases between. The germline V gene has CDR1 SEHNR and CDR2 FQNEAQ (reference sequence). CDR3 protein: CASSEQGSTNEKLFF. The CDR3 DNA is TGTGCCAGCAGCGAACAGGGCTCAACTAATGAAAAACTGTTTTTT.

CDR3 nucleotide sequence: TGTGCCAGCAATATGAGGGACAGGGTTTTGGATGAGCAGTTCTTC. This gives the protein CASNMRDRVLDEQFF. The chain is built from TRBV7-9 and TRBJ2-1; TRBD1 matches at 9 bases. Trimming at V came to 7 bases and at J to 8 bases, leaving 12 bases not matched to a gene. CDR3 size: 15 residues. The germline V gene encodes CDR1 SEHNR and CDR2 FQNEAQ (reference sequence).